One and the same sample provided the 12 T cell receptor beta chains below, sequenced in a study of T-cell reconstitution after alpha-beta-depleted transplantation in children. This sample's TCRbeta library carried unique molecular identifier barcodes. TCRdb passed the PCR reads through MiXCR, listing each CDR3 protein once. The sample carries about 92,000 distinct CDR3 sequences, over 9% recorded once. The sample in question was PBMCs from the stem cell graft donor, obtained from the stem cell graft. Every receptor here comes from a human donor who donated a stem cell graft to a child with inherited bone marrow failure.

This clonotype came up many times. This chain connects TRBV28 to TRBJ2-7, with D unresolved. The ends were cut back, 3 bases at V and 4 bases at J, with 10 bases in the middle. Looked up from germline, CDR1 is MDHEN and CDR2 is SYDVKM. This CDR3 has 13 residues. CDR3 DNA: TGTGCCAGCAGTTTTCGGTCCTCATACGAGCAGTACTTC. Translated: CASSFRSSYEQYF. Combining the CDR3 with reference TRBV28 and TRBJ2-7 gives the whole variable domain DVKVTQSSRYLVKRTGEKVFLECVQDMDHENMFWYRQDPGLGLRLIYFSYDVKMKEKGDIPEGYSVSREKKERFSLILESASTNQTSMYLCASSFRSSYEQYFGPGTRLTVT.

The chain carries TRBV28 and TRBJ2-5; TRBD2 might be the D (6 bases). CDR1 MDHEN and CDR2 SYDVKM come from the germline V gene. The CDR3 spans 16 residues. The V end was cut by 6 bases, the J end by 0 bases, with 17 bases between. CDR3 sequence: CASSPPPGLHQETQYF. The CDR3 bases are TGTGCCAGCAGCCCCCCCCCCGGACTACACCAAGAGACCCAGTACTTC.

This clonotype was counted many times. The chain joins TRBV4-3 to TRBJ1-1; no clear D. Trimming removed 3 bases at V and 5 bases at J, with 10 bases between. Germline CDR1 and CDR2: LGHNA and YSLEER. The CDR3 runs to 13 residues. As DNA, the CDR3 is TGCGCCAGCAGCCACCGACCGCGGACTGAAGCTTTCTTT. Amino acid sequence: CASSHRPRTEAFF.

The V gene is TRBV2, the J gene TRBJ2-7; D gene uncertain. V shed 4 bases and J shed 2 bases, with 9 bases lying between them. Germline V gene lookup returns CDR1 SNHLY and CDR2 FYNNEI. The CDR3 has 13 amino acids. CDR3 sequence: CASSARPAYEQYF. Written as DNA, the CDR3 is TGTGCCAGCAGTGCTCGCCCGGCCTACGAGCAGTACTTC. Looking up the rest from reference TRBV2 and TRBJ2-7 gives the full variable domain: EPEVTQTPSHQVTQMGQEVILRCVPISNHLYFYWYRQILGQKVEFLVSFYNNEISEKSEIFDDQFSVERPDGSNFTLKIRSTKLEDSAMYFCASSARPAYEQYFGPGTRLTVT.

This clonotype was recorded many times. The chain joins TRBV20-1 to TRBJ2-1; the D is unclear. The CDR3 runs to 16 residues. CDR1 and CDR2 (germline): DFQATT, SNEGSKA (reference sequence). With 2 bases removed from V and 4 bases from J, the gap between germline ends came to 18 bases. CDR3 nucleotide sequence: TGCAGTGCTAGAATGGCGGAAAGTTCTTCGTACAATGAGCAGTTCTTC. This translates into CSARMAESSSYNEQFF.

This clonotype was observed at least ten times. The V gene is TRBV20-1, the J gene TRBJ1-5, with D unresolved. CDR3 length equals 12 residues. CDR1 DFQATT and CDR2 SNEGSKA come from the germline V gene (reference sequence). Trimming shortened V by 4 bases and J by 8 bases, and 12 bases separated the two germline ends. Written as DNA, the CDR3 is TGCAGTGCTATAGGTGGCACGGAGCCCCAGCATTTT. Amino acids: CSAIGGTEPQHF.

V gene TRBV23-1 combines with J gene TRBJ1-6; 7 nucleotides agree with TRBD1. TRBV23-1 is an open reading frame whose function is uncertain. The CDR3 spans 16 residues. The J segment lost 6 bases and the V segment lost 8 bases, leaving 13 bases of the junction unmatched. CDR3 loop: CASCLKGTAPNSPLHF. The CDR3 DNA reads as TGCGCCAGCTGCCTCAAAGGGACAGCCCCTAATTCACCCCTCCACTTT.

The chain joins TRBV5-1 to TRBJ1-1, with D perhaps TRBD1 (5 bases). CDR1 is SGHRS, CDR2 YFSETQ, per germline. There are 14 residues in the CDR3. Trimming left V 7 bases short and J 5 bases short, with 18 bases between. CDR3 loop: CASRRTGENTEAFF. For the CDR3, the DNA is TGCGCCAGCCGCCGCACGGGGGAGAATACTGAAGCTTTCTTT.

This clonotype is termed medium-sized. V gene TRBV5-1 combines with J gene TRBJ1-1; no clear D gene. The germline V and J ends were trimmed by 2 bases and 1 base, with 6 bases remaining between them. Germline CDR1 and CDR2: SGHRS and YFSETQ. The CDR3 loop spans 13 amino acids. The CDR3: CASSFRENTEAFF. The CDR3 DNA reads TGCGCCAGCAGCTTTCGGGAGAACACTGAAGCTTTCTTT.

This clonotype turned up a few times. The V and J genes are TRBV5-3 and TRBJ1-1; possible D gene TRBD1, 5 bases. TRBV5-3 is an ORF, and what it does is uncertain. The CDR3 length is 15 residues. V was cut by 3 bases and J by 4 bases, with 16 bases left in between. In DNA, the CDR3 is TGTGCCAGAAGCTGGAGGGCAGGGAGGGTCACTGAAGCTTTCTTT. Translating gives CARSWRAGRVTEAFF.

The chain joins TRBV7-6 to TRBJ2-2, with D tentatively TRBD1 (5 bases). V lost 2 bases to trimming and J lost 0 bases, with 13 bases between them. The CDR3 is made up of 17 amino acids. Per the germline V gene, CDR1 is SGHVS and CDR2 is FNYEAQ. The CDR3 is CASSLRQTASNTGELFF. CDR3 bases: TGTGCCAGCAGCTTACGTCAGACAGCCTCGAACACCGGGGAGCTGTTTTTT.

This clonotype was detected many times. The V call is TRBV5-1, the J call TRBJ2-4; 11 nucleotides align to TRBD2. The CDR3 sequence is 17 residues long. Germline V gene sequence: CDR1 SGHRS, CDR2 YFSETQ. V lost 1 base to trimming and J lost 6 bases; unmatched junction nucleotides: 9. CDR3 sequence (DNA): TGCGCCAGCAGCTTGAGTTGGGCTAGCGGGGGGAGAAACATTCAGTACTTC. Protein product: CASSLSWASGGRNIQYF.